This T cell receptor beta chain originates from a study of neurological immune-mediated disorders. TCRdb itself ran the 5' RACE reads through MiXCR, one entry per CDR3 protein. The sample has approximately 48,000 distinct CDR3 sequences, approximately 16% seen once. Deletions cut 6 bases from V and 1 base from J, with 25 bases between. The CDR3 is 18 amino acids. The germline gives CDR1 MNHGY, CDR2 SAAAGT. Study-wide points: None of the CDR3 amino acid sequences of expanded clones recurred across subjects, suggesting private repertoires in all groups.

This clonotype was detected many times. Its antigen is not known. The receptor was derived from a man in his 60s in good health. The sample taken for sequencing was PBMCs. This sequence joins TRBV6-8 and TRBJ2-7, with TRBD1 as a possible D gene (6 bases). Here the CDR3 reads CASSSGAFPTSGSYEQYF. As DNA, the CDR3 is TGTGCCAGCAGCTCAGGGGCTTTCCCCACAAGCGGTTCCTACGAGCAGTACTTC.